This TCR beta chain is drawn from a study of blood T cell repertoires in COVID-19. On the study more broadly: Material from acute and convalescent COVID-19 was sourced from the United States, Italy and Spain. The cDNA or gDNA used as material had been derived from T cells, B-cell-depleted T cells, or PBMCs.

Trimming removed 3 bases from V and 2 bases from J, with 7 bases in between. CDR3 length: 12 residues. Germline assignment: CDR1 GTSNPN and CDR2 SVGIG (reference sequence). Per the original data handling: Amplification of reference gene primers provided the estimated nucleated cell counts. The protocol was immunoSEQ multiplex PCR, while the TCRdb copy is restricted to in-frame clones and leaves out a portion. V and J calls and clone size are as listed in that table; D and trimming were resolved from the DNA. Among 210,000 or so clones listed, just over 85% were seen once. The sequencing input was peripheral blood. This chain joins TRBV30 and TRBJ1-1; perhaps TRBD1 as D (5 bases). This clonotype originated in a man aged 18-30 years with active or convalescent COVID-19. The CDR3: CAWSDSNTEAFF. CDR3 sequence (DNA): TGTGCCTGGAGCGACAGTAACACTGAAGCTTTCTTT. Variable domain in full (rest from reference TRBV30 and TRBJ1-1): SQTIHQWPATLVQPVGSPLSLECTVEGTSNPNLYWYRQAAGRGLQLLFYSVGIGQISSEVPQNLSASRPQDRQFILSSKKLLLSDSGFYLCAWSDSNTEAFFGQGTRLTVV.